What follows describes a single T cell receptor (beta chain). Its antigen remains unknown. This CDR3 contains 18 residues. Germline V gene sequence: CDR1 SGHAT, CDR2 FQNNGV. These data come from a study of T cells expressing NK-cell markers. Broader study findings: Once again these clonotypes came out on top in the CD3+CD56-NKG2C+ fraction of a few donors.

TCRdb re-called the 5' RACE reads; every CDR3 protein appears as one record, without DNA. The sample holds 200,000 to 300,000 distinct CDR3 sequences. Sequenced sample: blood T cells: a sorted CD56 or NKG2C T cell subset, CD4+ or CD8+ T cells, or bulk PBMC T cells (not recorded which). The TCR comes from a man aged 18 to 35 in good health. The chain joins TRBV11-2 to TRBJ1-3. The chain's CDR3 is CASRRDGALDPSGNTIYF.